Listed below are T cell receptor beta chains from one sample, sequenced in a study of cytomegalovirus exposure and HLA in healthy donors. The protocol was immunoSEQ multiplex PCR, while the TCRdb copy is restricted to in-frame clones and leaves out a portion. The data contain around 190,000 clones, roughly 80% of them singletons. Sequences were obtained from PBMCs. The receptor set was obtained from a man in his 60s in good health and CMV-seronegative. Both conserved end residues are part of each CDR3. A D gene is named only where the DNA matches it firmly. Clone size is shown for a subset of rows, as once, few, many or a class of expanded clone.

J	D	size	V	DNA	CDR3
TRBJ2-2	TRBD1	few	TRBV5-4	TGTGCCAGCAGCGATCCGGGACAGGGGCCCCGAACGAACACCGGGGAGCTGTTTTTT	CASSDPGQGPRTNTGELFF
TRBJ1-2	TRBD1	-	TRBV5-1	TGCGCCAGCGCACCGGGGGACAGGGACTATGGCTACACCTTC	CASAPGDRDYGYTF
TRBJ1-2	-	-	TRBV19	TGTGCCAGTAGTATCGGGGGTAACTATGGCTACACCTTC	CASSIGGNYGYTF
TRBJ2-7	-	-	TRBV4-1	TGCGCCAGCAGCCAGGTTAACTCCGAGCAGTACTTC	CASSQVNSEQYF
TRBJ1-1	-	few	TRBV19	TGTGCCAGTAGGTTCTCAGTGAACACTGAAGCTTTCTTT	CASRFSVNTEAFF
TRBJ1-1	TRBD1	-	TRBV5-4	TGTGCCAGCAGCCGAACAGGGGTGACGACTGAAGCTTTCTTT	CASSRTGVTTEAFF
TRBJ1-6	-	-	TRBV6-5	TGTGCCAGCAGTCGGACAGAGGGGAATTCACCCCTCCACTTT	CASSRTEGNSPLHF
TRBJ1-6	-	-	TRBV6-4	TGTGCCAGCAGTACCAGGATTGGTAATTCACCCCTCCACTTT	CASSTRIGNSPLHF
TRBJ2-7	TRBD1	few	TRBV5-1	TGCGCCAGCAGCTTGACAGGGGGTGGCATCCACGAGCAGTACTTC	CASSLTGGGIHEQYF
TRBJ2-3	-	-	TRBV7-6	TGTGCCAGCAGCTTAGGTGCTGGGAGTCGGACCGATACGCAGTATTTT	CASSLGAGSRTDTQYF
TRBJ1-1	-	-	TRBV20-1	TGCAGTGCTTATGTTAACACTGAAGCTTTCTTT	CSAYVNTEAFF
TRBJ2-1	TRBD2	-	TRBV5-1	TGCGCCAGCAGCCCCCGGACTAGCAGCTCCTACAATGAGCAGTTCTTC	CASSPRTSSSYNEQFF
TRBJ2-7	-	-	TRBV6-1	TGTGCCAGCAGTAATCTCTACGAGCAGTACTTC	CASSNLYEQYF
TRBJ2-7	TRBD2	-	TRBV28	TGTGCCAGCAGATCCTCTCCCGGGACTAGCGGGAGTTCCTACGAGCAGTACTTC	CASRSSPGTSGSSYEQYF
TRBJ2-1	TRBD2	-	TRBV11-1	TGTGCCAGCAGCTTAAATGCCGGGACTAGCGGTGAGCAGTTCTTC	CASSLNAGTSGEQFF
TRBJ2-4	TRBD1	-	TRBV7-3	TGTGCCAGCAGCTCGGGACAGGGGAACATTCAGTACTTC	CASSSGQGNIQYF
TRBJ2-3	-	-	TRBV12-5	TGTGCTAGTGGCCGTACTAGGCCGTCAGATACGCAGTATTTT	CASGRTRPSDTQYF
TRBJ2-7	TRBD1	few	TRBV18	TGTGCCAGCTCACCTCTCCCTCCGGGACAGCACTACGAGCAGTACTTC	CASSPLPPGQHYEQYF
TRBJ1-5	-	-	TRBV28	TGTGCCGGAGCTAATTCCAGGGGAAATCAGCCCCAGCATTTT	CAGANSRGNQPQHF
TRBJ2-3	-	-	TRBV5-8	TGTGCCAGCAGCTTGGGTTTGGACATAGATACGCAGTATTTT	CASSLGLDIDTQYF
TRBJ2-5	-	-	TRBV19	TGTGCCAGTAGTATCGTCGGCCAAGAGACCCAGTACTTC	CASSIVGQETQYF
TRBJ2-7	-	-	TRBV10-2	TGCGCCAGCAGTGAGTCGATGGGGGGGCCCTACGAGCAGTACTTC	CASSESMGGPYEQYF
TRBJ1-1	-	-	TRBV18	TGTGCCAGCGGGACAACGAACACTGAAGCTTTCTTT	CASGTTNTEAFF
TRBJ1-6	-	-	TRBV6-1	TGTGCCAGCAGAGCGGAGGACCGGGGTTCACCCCTCCACTTT	CASRAEDRGSPLHF
TRBJ2-2	-	-	TRBV5-8	TGTGCCAGCAGCCTGCCTGTCGGTATCTTATCGAACACCGGGGAGCTGTTTTTT	CASSLPVGILSNTGELFF
TRBJ2-1	TRBD2	-	TRBV7-6	TGTGCCAGCAGCTTAGCGACTAGCGGCATCGGCAATGAGCAGTTCTTC	CASSLATSGIGNEQFF
TRBJ2-5	TRBD2	-	TRBV5-1	TGCGCCAGCAGCTTAGCGGGGACTGCGGAGACCCAGTACTTC	CASSLAGTAETQYF
TRBJ2-1	TRBD2	once	TRBV9	TGTGCCAGCAGCCCTCAATGGACTAGCGGGGTTAGGGATGAGCAGTTCTTC	CASSPQWTSGVRDEQFF
TRBJ1-1	-	few	TRBV6-1	TGTGCCAGCAGTCGAGGGAGGAACACTGAAGCTTTCTTT	CASSRGRNTEAFF
TRBJ2-3	-	-	TRBV2	TGTGCCAGCAGTGAAGGACTACCCTCCGATACGCAGTATTTT	CASSEGLPSDTQYF
TRBJ2-3	TRBD1	-	TRBV6-1	TGTGCCACCGAGACAGGGGCGGCAGATACGCAGTATTTT	CATETGAADTQYF
TRBJ2-5	-	-	TRBV7-9	TGTGCCAGCAGCTTAGTACCGCAGAACCAAGAGACCCAGTACTTC	CASSLVPQNQETQYF
TRBJ1-2	TRBD1	-	TRBV19	TGTGCCAGTAGTTTAAACCACCGAATGCCGGGACAGGGGTCGGACTATGGCTACACCTTC	CASSLNHRMPGQGSDYGYTF
TRBJ2-1	-	-	TRBV27	TGTGCCAGCAGTTGGACAGTGAACTCCTACAATGAGCAGTTCTTC	CASSWTVNSYNEQFF
TRBJ2-1	-	-	TRBV6-1	TGTGCCAGCAGTGAGATGGTACAGATCAATGAGCAGTTCTTC	CASSEMVQINEQFF
TRBJ2-1	-	-	TRBV4-1	TGCGCCAGCAGCCAAGGCCAGGGGACCTACAATGAGCAGTTCTTC	CASSQGQGTYNEQFF